This TCR beta chain emerged from a study of T cell responses to AZD1222 COVID-19 vaccine. Points from the study as a whole: Reports indicate that nearly half of spike-specific TCRs are directed at unmutated variant regions.

Method: immunoSEQ multiplex PCR; TCRdb's copy keeps in-frame clones and lacks some. This table holds about 130,000 clones, 85% to 95% found once. In regard to this clone: Antigen specificity is unknown.

The germline V gene has CDR1 SGDLS and CDR2 YYNGEE. V was pared by 0 bases and J by 3 bases, with 12 bases between. This CDR3 has 15 residues. The sequencing used peripheral blood, collected on day 0 of AZD1222 vaccination. The receptor's source is an adult in good health. The V call is TRBV9, the J call TRBJ1-2; D is uncertain. CDR3 nucleotide sequence: TGTGCCAGCAGCGTAGAGGGTAACGCGGACTATGGCTACACCTTC. This gives the protein CASSVEGNADYGYTF.